The following is a T cell receptor beta chain sequence with its context. This sample stems from a study of T cell changes during pregnancy in multiple sclerosis. Trimming took 0 bases from V and 1 from J, leaving 3 bases between them. Germline CDR1 SGHAT, CDR2 FQNNGV. The CDR3 covers 13 residues. Data came from immunoSEQ multiplex PCR; TCRdb stores just in-frame clones and leaves some out. The sample gives fewer than 130,000 clones, approximately 93% of which show up once; approximately 3.7% is in the top ten. Sequencing used peripheral blood, obtained after pregnancy. The sequence was collected from a female donor with multiple sclerosis, enrolled in a pregnancy study. The V gene is TRBV11-2, the J gene TRBJ1-1, with no clear D. CDR3 DNA: TGTGCCAGCAGCTTAGAAGCGAACACTGAAGCTTTCTTT. Protein product: CASSLEANTEAFF.